This entry describes one T cell receptor beta chain. The antigen is unknown. The data derive from a study of CD8 T cell repertoires and HIV-1 epitope variants. The overall study: Enriched T cells were co-cultured with equal autologous T cell-negative cells.

Overall study results and limits: Most of the nine antigen-specific clonotypes appeared cross-reactive to autologous or escape variants.

The CDR3 consists of 15 residues. With 1 base removed from V and 6 bases from J, the gap between germline ends came to 12 bases. Germline V CDR1 and CDR2: SEHNR, FQNEAQ (reference sequence). Sequencing was performed with immunoSEQ multiplex PCR; in TCRdb, only in-frame clones are kept and a portion is missing. Counted here are 6,000 or so clones, about 71% occurring once; the ten biggest clones make up approximately 46%. Sequencing was done on a sample of cultured CD8+ T cells derived from PBMCs. This TCR was recovered from a male donor with HIV. The chain couples TRBV7-9 to TRBJ1-4; weak D call: TRBD1 (5 bases). This chain's CDR3 is CASSLGGDLYEKLFF. The CDR3 DNA reads TGTGCCAGCAGCTTAGGCGGGGACCTCTATGAAAAACTGTTTTTT. The variable domain in full, completed from reference TRBV7-9 and TRBJ1-4, reads DTGVSQNPRHKITKRGQNVTFRCDPISEHNRLYWYRQTLGQGPEFLTYFQNEAQLEKSRLLSDRFSAERPKGSFSTLEIQRTEQGDSAMYLCASSLGGDLYEKLFFGSGTQLSVL.